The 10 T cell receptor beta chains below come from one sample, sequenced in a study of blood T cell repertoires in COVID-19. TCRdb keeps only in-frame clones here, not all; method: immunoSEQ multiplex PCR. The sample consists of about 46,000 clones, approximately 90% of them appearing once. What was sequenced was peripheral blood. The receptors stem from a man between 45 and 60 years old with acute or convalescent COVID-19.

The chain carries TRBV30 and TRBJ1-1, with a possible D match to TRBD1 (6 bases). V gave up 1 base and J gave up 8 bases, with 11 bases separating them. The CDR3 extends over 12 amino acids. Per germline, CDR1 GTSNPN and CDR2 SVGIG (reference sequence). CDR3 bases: TGTGCCTGGAGTGACGGGGGGACAGAAGCTTTCTTT. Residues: CAWSDGGTEAFF.

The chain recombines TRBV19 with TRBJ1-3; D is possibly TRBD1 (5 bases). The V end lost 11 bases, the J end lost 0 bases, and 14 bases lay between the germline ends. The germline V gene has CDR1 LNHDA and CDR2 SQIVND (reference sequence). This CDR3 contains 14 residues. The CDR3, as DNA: TGTGCCGCTGGCCCCGGGGGCTCTGGAAACACCATATATTTT. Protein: CAAGPGGSGNTIYF.

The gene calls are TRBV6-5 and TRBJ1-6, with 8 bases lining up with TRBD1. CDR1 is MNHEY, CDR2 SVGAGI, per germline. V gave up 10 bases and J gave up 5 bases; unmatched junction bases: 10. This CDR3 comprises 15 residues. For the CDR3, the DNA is TGTGCCACCTGGAGGACAGGGACAAATAATTCACCCCTCCACTTT. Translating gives CATWRTGTNNSPLHF.

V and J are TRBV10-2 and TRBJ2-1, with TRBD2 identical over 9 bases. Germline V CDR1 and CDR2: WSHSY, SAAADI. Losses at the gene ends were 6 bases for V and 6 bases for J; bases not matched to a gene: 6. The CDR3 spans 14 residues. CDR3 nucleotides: TGCGCCAGCAGATCTAGCGGGACCACCAATGAGCAGTTCTTC. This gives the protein CASRSSGTTNEQFF.

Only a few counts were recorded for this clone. The CDR3 DNA is TGTGCCAGCAGCAGGGACTGGGCCGCCGCTGGGTATGGCTACACCTTC. It yields the protein CASSRDWAAAGYGYTF. The V and J genes are TRBV7-9 and TRBJ1-2; tentative D call: TRBD1 (5 bases). The CDR3 totals 16 residues. V lost 5 bases, J lost 5 bases, and 21 bases lay in between. The germline CDR1 and CDR2 sequences are SEHNR and FQNEAQ (reference sequence).

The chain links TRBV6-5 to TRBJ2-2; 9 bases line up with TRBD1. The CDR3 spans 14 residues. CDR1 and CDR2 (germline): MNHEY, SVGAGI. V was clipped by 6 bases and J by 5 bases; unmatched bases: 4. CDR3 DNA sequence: TGTGCCAGCAGAGGGACAGGGAAGACCGGGGAGCTGTTTTTT. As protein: CASRGTGKTGELFF.

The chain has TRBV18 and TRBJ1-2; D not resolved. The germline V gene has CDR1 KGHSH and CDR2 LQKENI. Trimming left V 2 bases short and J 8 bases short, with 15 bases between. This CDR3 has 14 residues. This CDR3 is CASSPSDSPGGYTF. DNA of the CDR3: TGTGCCAGCTCACCATCGGACTCGCCGGGGGGCTACACCTTC. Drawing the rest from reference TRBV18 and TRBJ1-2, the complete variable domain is NAGVMQNPRHLVRRRGQEARLRCSPMKGHSHVYWYRQLPEEGLKFMVYLQKENIIDESGMPKERFSAEFPKEGPSILRIQQVVRGDSAAYFCASSPSDSPGGYTFGSGTRLTVV.

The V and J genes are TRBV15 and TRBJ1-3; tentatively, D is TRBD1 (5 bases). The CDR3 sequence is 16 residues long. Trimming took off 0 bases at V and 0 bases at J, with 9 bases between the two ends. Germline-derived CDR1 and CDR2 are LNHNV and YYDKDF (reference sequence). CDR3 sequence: CATSRDYQGSGNTIYF. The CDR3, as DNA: TGTGCCACCAGCAGAGATTATCAGGGCTCTGGAAACACCATATATTTT. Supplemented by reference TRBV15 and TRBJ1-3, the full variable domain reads DAMVIQNPRYQVTQFGKPVTLSCSQTLNHNVMYWYQQKSSQAPKLLFHYYDKDFNNEADTPDNFQSRRPNTSFCFLDIRSPGLGDTAMYLCATSRDYQGSGNTIYFGEGSWLTVV.

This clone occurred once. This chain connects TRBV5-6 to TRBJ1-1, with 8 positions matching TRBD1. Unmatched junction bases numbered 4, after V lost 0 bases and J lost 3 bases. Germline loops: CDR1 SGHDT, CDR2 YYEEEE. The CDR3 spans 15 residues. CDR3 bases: TGTGCCAGCAGCTTGGGGGGACAGGTTTACACTGAAGCTTTCTTT. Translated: CASSLGGQVYTEAFF. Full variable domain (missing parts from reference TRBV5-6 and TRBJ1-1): DAGVTQSPTHLIKTRGQQVTLRCSPKSGHDTVSWYQQALGQGPQFIFQYYEEEERQRGNFPDRFSGHQFPNYSSELNVNALLLGDSALYLCASSLGGQVYTEAFFGQGTRLTVV.

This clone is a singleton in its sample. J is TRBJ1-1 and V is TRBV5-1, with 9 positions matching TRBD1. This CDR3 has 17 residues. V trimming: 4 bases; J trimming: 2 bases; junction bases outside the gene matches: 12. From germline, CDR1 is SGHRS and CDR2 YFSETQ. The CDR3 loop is CASSTLPVGQGNTEAFF. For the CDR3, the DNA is TGCGCCAGCAGCACCCTCCCAGTGGGACAGGGCAACACTGAAGCTTTCTTT. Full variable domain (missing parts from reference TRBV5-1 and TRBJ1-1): KAGVTQTPRYLIKTRGQQVTLSCSPISGHRSVSWYQQTPGQGLQFLFEYFSETQRNKGNFPGRFSGRQFSNSRSEMNVSTLELGDSALYLCASSTLPVGQGNTEAFFGQGTRLTVV.